One TCR beta chain is described in this entry. This clonotype appeared many times. Its antigen has not been determined. The sample holds no much larger clone one base away, and base qualities are not on file. Library preparation employed 5' RACE. The ligated cDNA was amplified by four rounds of PCR, in which nested alpha and beta constant region primers were used together with the SP2 primer. For the blood and skin samples, TCR RNA was reverse transcribed with SuperScript IV using primers for the alpha and beta constant regions. T4 RNA ligase 1 was used to ligate an oligonucleotide containing the Illumina SP2 primer and a UMI to the 3' end of the cDNA. To prevent hairpin formation, the 12-nucleotide UMI was made up of two random hexamers with an eight-base spacer between them. From the second PCR onward, TCR alpha and beta chain libraries were processed separately and dual indexed for multiplexing. After pooling, the indexed libraries were analyzed by capillary electrophoresis and sequenced on either an Illumina MiSeq or NextSeq. PhiX DNA at roughly 4.5-8% was spiked into libraries to increase base diversity and improve cluster recognition. Per the authors' processing: Demultiplexor extracted UMIs from read 2, combined them with read 1 TCR sequence, and split reads by sample indices. V and J genes and V-J junctions were identified by Decombinator, and each TCR was assigned a five-part identifier that included V and J deletions. Collapsinator used UMIs to correct sequencing errors and PCR amplification heterogeneity, yielding UMI-based abundance per TCR. Identifiers were converted to nucleotide sequence by CDR3Translator and translated to amino acids, and CDR3 regions were extracted on the basis of terminal motifs. After normalization to the amount of input RNA, error-corrected alpha and beta TCR counts from blood and skin were compared. TCRdb reran the public reads through fastp at Q25 and MiXCR, keeping productive beta chains. Entries are consolidated by CDR3 protein sequence, retaining the most common genes and DNA. TCRdb's processing, not the study's, gives the V and J calls here. Recorded for this sample are tens of thousands of distinct CDR3 sequences; around 8% of them occurred a single time. The top ten constitute around 9.8% of the sample.

The study described a robust, sensitive protocol for amplifying, sequencing and analyzing TCRs, using 3' ligation of a UMI-containing oligonucleotide to TCR cDNA. For whole blood analysis, approximately 2.5 ml of peripheral blood was collected from healthy adult volunteers into Tempus tubes, and RNA was extracted following the manufacturer's instructions. Total RNA, without cell sorting, was DNase treated with RQ1 DNase before reverse transcription, targeting about 1 to 1000 ng input. To check how robust the pipeline was in samples where T cells make up a minority population, libraries were built from skin biopsies and whole blood. The data were taken from a study of naive and memory T cell subsets listed by TCRdb under 2017. Broadly, across the study: In the figure summarizing the skin biopsy and whole blood samples, 10 or so blood donors, 7 tuberculin skin test biopsies and 3 saline control biopsies were reported. Usually PCR2 was run as a SYBR Green qPCR and stopped at a set threshold, although low-input samples could use end-point PCR (roughly 6 cycles) instead.

What the authors observed across the whole study: The RNA-based method was acknowledged to be potentially sensitive to changes in TCR transcripts with T cell activation and differentiation.

Trimming takes 2 bases from V and 0 bases from J, and the germline ends sit 7 bases apart. The cysteine opens and the phenylalanine closes a CDR3 of 14 amino acids. The kept DNA is CDR3 alone, 42 bases in frame from the first base. This clonotype was sampled from a female donor in good health. Recombination connected TRBV12-3 or TRBV12-4 to TRBJ1-1; no D gene call is confident. The DNA sequence is TGTGCCAGCAGTTTAAGGACCTTGAACACTGAAGCTTTCTTT. It specifies CASSLRTLNTEAFF.